This is a list of T cell receptor beta chains from one sample in a study of cytotoxic CD8 clonotypes in ibrutinib-treated CLL. The data were produced by immunoSEQ multiplex PCR, yet TCRdb's version contains in-frame clones alone and is incomplete. This table holds about 160,000 clones, over 65% found once. This material consisted of PBMCs, taken after 12 months of ibrutinib treatment. The receptors come from a human donor with chronic lymphocytic leukemia. CDR3s include the opening cysteine and the closing phenylalanine or tryptophan. Each record gives: D gene, clone size, V gene, J gene, CDR3 DNA, CDR3 protein. The D gene is left open where the match is weak. Clone size is shown for a subset of rows, as once, few, many or a class of expanded clone.

.	.	TRBV11-3	TRBJ1-3	TGTGCCAGCAGCACCAGGGTTGCTGGAAACACCATATATTTT	CASSTRVAGNTIYF
.	.	TRBV28	TRBJ1-2	TGTGCCAGCAGTCCAGGGACCGCCCCTGGCTACACCTTC	CASSPGTAPGYTF
.	.	TRBV30	TRBJ2-3	TGTGCCTGGAGTGGGGGGGGCACAGATACGCAGTATTTT	CAWSGGGTDTQYF
.	.	TRBV30	TRBJ2-2	TGTGCCTGGAGTGTCCCAGGACATAGGGCGGGGGAGCTGTTTTTT	CAWSVPGHRAGELFF
.	.	TRBV4-2	TRBJ2-2	TGTGCCAGCAGCCAAGATGACTCCTCGTCTGGGGAGCTGTTTTTT	CASSQDDSSSGELFF
TRBD2	.	TRBV15	TRBJ2-5	TGTGCCACCAGCGACCGCGGGGGGCCGCCCGGGGAGACCCAGTACTTC	CATSDRGGPPGETQYF
.	few	TRBV9	TRBJ2-5	TGTGCCAGCAGCGTAGTAGGACCCACAGAGACCCAGTACTTC	CASSVVGPTETQYF
.	.	TRBV6-5	TRBJ2-7	TGTGCCAGCAGTGCCATGACAGGTACCTACGAGCAGTACTTC	CASSAMTGTYEQYF
.	.	TRBV10-1	TRBJ2-2	TGCGCCAGCAGTGAATCTCCGGGACATAACACCGGGGAGCTGTTTTTT	CASSESPGHNTGELFF
.	once	TRBV4-1	TRBJ1-6	TGCGCCAGCAGCCAAGGCCCACTCCCCGGGAGCTCACCCCTCCACTTT	CASSQGPLPGSSPLHF
.	.	TRBV28	TRBJ1-4	TGTGCCAGCAGCTTCCCGAATGAAAAACTGTTTTTT	CASSFPNEKLFF
TRBD1	.	TRBV18	TRBJ1-2	TGTGCCAGCTCACCCTCGACTACAGGGGGATACGGCTACACCTTC	CASSPSTTGGYGYTF
TRBD1	.	TRBV4-3	TRBJ1-1	TGCGCCAGCAGCCAAGTACAGGGGGGTGGCACTGAAGCTTTCTTT	CASSQVQGGGTEAFF
TRBD1	once	TRBV18	TRBJ1-2	TGTGCCAGCTCCCAGGGGACAGTACTTGGCTACACCTTC	CASSQGTVLGYTF
.	.	TRBV2	TRBJ2-7	TGTGCCAGCAGAGCAGACAGGATAAGTAACTACGAGCAGTACTTC	CASRADRISNYEQYF
TRBD2	.	TRBV7-2	TRBJ2-2	TGTGCCAGCAGCTCTGGACTAGCGGGGGGGATCAACACCGGGGAGCTGTTTTTT	CASSSGLAGGINTGELFF
.	.	TRBV15	TRBJ1-5	TGTGCCACCAGCAGACCAGGGGAAGATCAGCCCCAGCATTTT	CATSRPGEDQPQHF
TRBD1	.	TRBV7-2	TRBJ2-7	TGTGCCAGCAGCTATGGGACAGGGCGGTACGAGCAGTACTTC	CASSYGTGRYEQYF
.	.	TRBV5-1	TRBJ2-3	TGCGCCAGCAGCCCCGGGAGTACAGATACGCAGTATTTT	CASSPGSTDTQYF
.	once	TRBV28	TRBJ2-7	TGTGCCAGCAGTCAGATGGCTAGCGAGCAGTACTTC	CASSQMASEQYF
TRBD2	.	TRBV7-9	TRBJ2-2	TGTGCCCGAACCAGCGGGACGTCCGGGGAGCTGTTTTTT	CARTSGTSGELFF
.	.	TRBV7-2	TRBJ2-5	TGTGCCAGCAGCGCCTCGGGACTTAAAGAGACCCAGTACTTC	CASSASGLKETQYF
.	once	TRBV6-6	TRBJ2-5	TGTGCCAGCAGCAGAGTAAGCGCCCAAGAGACCCAGTACTTC	CASSRVSAQETQYF
TRBD2	.	TRBV28	TRBJ2-7	TGTGCCAGCATTCCCCGGGTAGCGGGCTCCTACGAGCAGTACTTC	CASIPRVAGSYEQYF
.	.	TRBV4-2	TRBJ2-2	TGTGCCAGCAGCCCAAGCAGGGACGGGCAGAACACCGGGGAGCTGTTTTTT	CASSPSRDGQNTGELFF
TRBD1	.	TRBV27	TRBJ2-7	TGTGCCAGCAAGGGACAGTCCTCCTACGAGCAGTACTTC	CASKGQSSYEQYF
.	.	TRBV6-5	TRBJ1-5	TGTGCCAGCAAGGGCTCCCAGCATTTT	CASKGSQHF
TRBD2	.	TRBV7-2	TRBJ2-5	TGTGCCAGCAGCTTTAGCGGGGGGGGTCGGAAGACCCAGTACTTC	CASSFSGGGRKTQYF
.	.	TRBV27	TRBJ2-2	TGTGCCAGCAGCCGTTCATACACCGGGGAGCTGTTTTTT	CASSRSYTGELFF
.	once	TRBV5-6	TRBJ2-3	TGTGCCAGCAGCTTGGCCGGGAAATCTAGCACAGATACGCAGTATTTT	CASSLAGKSSTDTQYF
.	.	TRBV7-2	TRBJ1-1	TGTGCCAGCAGCCCACCCGGGCGGATGAACACTGAAGCTTTCTTT	CASSPPGRMNTEAFF
.	.	TRBV7-9	TRBJ1-2	TGTGCCAGCAGCTTAGCGCAATTGGGCAGGCGAAGGACTAACTATGGCTACACCTTC	CASSLAQLGRRRTNYGYTF
TRBD1	.	TRBV6-5	TRBJ1-4	TGTGCCAGCAGTTACGGGGACAGAGCAACTAATGAAAAACTGTTTTTT	CASSYGDRATNEKLFF
TRBD2	.	TRBV28	TRBJ2-1	TGTGCCAGCAGGCCCCATAGCGGGAGCAATGAGCAGTTCTTC	CASRPHSGSNEQFF
.	few	TRBV4-3	TRBJ1-2	TGCGCCAGCAGCTTCGGGAGAAGTTCTAACTATGGCTACACCTTC	CASSFGRSSNYGYTF
TRBD2	once	TRBV5-1	TRBJ2-7	TGCGCCAGCAGCTTGACTAGCGGGAGCATCTACGAGCAGTACTTC	CASSLTSGSIYEQYF
.	.	TRBV6-5	TRBJ2-7	TGTGCCAGCAGTTACTACTACGAGCAGTACTTC	CASSYYYEQYF
TRBD1	.	TRBV29-1	TRBJ2-7	TGCAGCGTTTTGGGGGGGGACAGGGCGGCCTACGAGCAGTACTTC	CSVLGGDRAAYEQYF
.	few	TRBV2	TRBJ1-5	TGTGCCAGCAGTGAACCGCCTTACAATCAGCCCCAGCATTTT	CASSEPPYNQPQHF
.	.	TRBV28	TRBJ1-2	TGTGCCAGCAATACAGGGAGCTCTGGCTACACCTTC	CASNTGSSGYTF
.	.	TRBV28	TRBJ1-6	TGTGCCAGCAGTTTGAAGGGAGCCTATAATTCACCCCTCCACTTT	CASSLKGAYNSPLHF
TRBD1	.	TRBV9	TRBJ2-1	TGTGCCAGCAATCAGGGGGCTTTAGGTGGAGATGAGCAGTTCTTC	CASNQGALGGDEQFF
TRBD2	.	TRBV27	TRBJ2-7	TGTGCCAGCAGTTTATTGGGGACTAGCGGGAACTACGAGCAGTACTTC	CASSLLGTSGNYEQYF
TRBD2	.	TRBV5-1	TRBJ2-3	TGCGCCAGCAAAGCGACTAGCGGCACTAGCACAGATACGCAGTATTTT	CASKATSGTSTDTQYF
.	.	TRBV4-1	TRBJ2-3	TGCGCCAGCAGCCAAGCTTCTGCAGATACGCAGTATTTT	CASSQASADTQYF
.	.	TRBV13	TRBJ2-7	TGTGCCAGCAGCTTAGGACACAGTTTCTCCTACGAGCAGTACTTC	CASSLGHSFSYEQYF
.	.	TRBV19	TRBJ1-2	TGTGCCAGTAGTGACCCGGGGTCGGCTTTAGTCTACACCTTC	CASSDPGSALVYTF
TRBD2	once	TRBV5-4	TRBJ2-7	TGTGCCAGCAGCTTGAGTCTAGCGGTCTACGAGCAGTACTTC	CASSLSLAVYEQYF
.	.	TRBV2	TRBJ1-3	TGTGCCAGCAGTGGGGCAGGGTTTGGAAACACCATATATTTT	CASSGAGFGNTIYF
.	.	TRBV5-4	TRBJ1-1	TGTGCCAGCAGCACCGACAGGCTGAGGACTGAAGCTTTCTTT	CASSTDRLRTEAFF
.	.	TRBV28	TRBJ1-1	TGTGCCAGCAGTAAGGACGGTGGATGGGCCTTCGCGGCTTTCTTT	CASSKDGGWAFAAFF
.	few	TRBV6-1	TRBJ1-3	TGTGCCAGCAGTGAAGTCCGCAGGGGAGTCTCTGGAAACACCATATATTTT	CASSEVRRGVSGNTIYF
.	.	TRBV28	TRBJ1-4	TGTGCCAGCAGTCCCTTGGGGGCAACTAATGAAAAACTGTTTTTT	CASSPLGATNEKLFF